This paragraph covers one T cell receptor beta chain sequence. Under the authors' procedure: Amplification from reference gene primers served as the basis for estimated nucleated cell counts. Sequencing used immunoSEQ multiplex PCR; TCRdb keeps in-frame clones, though not all of them. Clone size and V and J calls were adopted from that table, with D and trimming inferred from the DNA. Of about 220,000 clones in the sample, about nine tenths were seen once. This sample was taken from a study of blood T cell repertoires in COVID-19. The wider study: Sites in the United States, Italy and Spain provided acute and convalescent COVID-19 samples.

Those enrolled, adults aged roughly 18 to 90 years, came from about two dozen US areas. Which cohort a participant joined came from the clinical history participants gave. CDR1 is SGHRS, CDR2 YFSETQ, per germline. V was clipped by 4 bases and J by 1 base, with 14 bases between them. CDR3 length equals 15 residues. Source material: PBMCs or T cells enriched from blood (not recorded which). This receptor was taken from a woman in her thirties or forties with acute COVID-19. The chain recombines TRBV5-1 with TRBJ1-1, with unresolved D. This CDR3 is CASSLSSLPNTEAFF. The CDR3 region has the DNA TGCGCCAGCAGCCTCTCTTCCCTTCCGAACACTGAAGCTTTCTTT.